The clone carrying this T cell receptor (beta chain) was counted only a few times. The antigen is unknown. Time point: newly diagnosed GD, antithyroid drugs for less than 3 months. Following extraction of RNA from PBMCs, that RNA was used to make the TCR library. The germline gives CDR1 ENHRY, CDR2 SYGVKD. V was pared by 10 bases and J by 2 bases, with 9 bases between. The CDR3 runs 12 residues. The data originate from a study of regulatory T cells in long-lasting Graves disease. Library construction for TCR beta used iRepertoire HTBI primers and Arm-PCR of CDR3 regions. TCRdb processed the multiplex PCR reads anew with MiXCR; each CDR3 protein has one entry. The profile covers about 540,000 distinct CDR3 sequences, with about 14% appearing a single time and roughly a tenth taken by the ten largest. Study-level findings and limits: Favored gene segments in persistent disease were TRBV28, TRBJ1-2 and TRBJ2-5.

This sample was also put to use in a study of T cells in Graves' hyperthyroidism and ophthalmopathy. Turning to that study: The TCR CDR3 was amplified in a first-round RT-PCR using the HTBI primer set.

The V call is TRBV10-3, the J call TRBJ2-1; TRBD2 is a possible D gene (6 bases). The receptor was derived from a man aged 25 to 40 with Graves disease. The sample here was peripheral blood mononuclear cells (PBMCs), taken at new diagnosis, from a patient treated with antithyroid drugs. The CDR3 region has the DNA TGTGCCAGTAGCGGACCCTACAATGAGCAGTTCTTC. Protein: CASSGPYNEQFF.